A selection of T cell receptor beta chains follows, all from one sample in a study of blood T cell repertoires in COVID-19. The method was immunoSEQ multiplex PCR; TCRdb's version includes in-frame clones alone and lacks a portion of them. The sample has 300,000 to 450,000 clones; 80% to 90% are singletons. The sample comprised peripheral blood. These receptor sequences come from a woman in her sixties with COVID-19, enrolled during active disease. Each CDR3 is given with its conserved first and last residue. D genes are given only for firm matches. The listing skips clone size in some rows; elsewhere it reads once, few, many or a size class.

V,J,size,D,CDR3,DNA
TRBV6-5,TRBJ2-7,.,TRBD1,CASNSVDRGGYEQYF,TGTGCCAGCAATTCGGTGGACAGGGGGGGCTACGAGCAGTACTTC
TRBV19,TRBJ1-1,.,.,CASRRGRMGNTEAFF,TGTGCCAGTAGAAGGGGAAGAATGGGGAACACTGAAGCTTTCTTT
TRBV7-6,TRBJ2-2,.,.,CASSLASRGYTGELFF,TGTGCCAGCAGCCTAGCTTCCAGGGGTTACACCGGGGAGCTGTTTTTT
TRBV7-6,TRBJ1-4,.,.,CASSPRDSGEKLFF,TGTGCCAGCAGCCCCCGGGACTCCGGTGAAAAACTGTTTTTT
TRBV6-5,TRBJ1-4,.,.,CASRRAGAGNEKLFF,TGTGCCAGCAGGAGGGCGGGGGCCGGGAATGAAAAACTGTTTTTT
TRBV5-4,TRBJ1-2,once,TRBD1,CASSLTGGGYGYTF,TGTGCCAGCAGCCTCACAGGGGGAGGCTATGGCTACACCTTC
TRBV18,TRBJ2-1,.,.,CASSRAEQFF,TGTGCCAGCTCACGAGCGGAGCAGTTCTTC
TRBV6-5,TRBJ2-3,.,.,CATQTYRTDTQYF,TGTGCCACCCAGACCTACAGAACGGATACGCAGTATTTT
TRBV27,TRBJ2-7,.,TRBD1,CASSLWGTGEYEQYF,TGTGCCAGCAGTTTATGGGGGACAGGGGAATACGAGCAGTACTTC
TRBV2,TRBJ2-7,.,TRBD1,CASSGQGMSEQYF,TGTGCCAGCAGCGGACAGGGAATGAGCGAGCAGTACTTC
TRBV2,TRBJ2-7,.,.,CASSTRQAPQYF,TGTGCCAGCAGTACCCGACAGGCCCCGCAGTACTTC
TRBV29-1,TRBJ1-1,.,.,CSVEIRAGTEAFF,TGCAGCGTTGAAATTAGGGCGGGAACTGAAGCTTTCTTT
TRBV5-1,TRBJ1-4,.,.,CASSPGQNLNEKLFF,TGCGCCAGCAGCCCCGGACAGAATCTAAATGAAAAACTGTTTTTT
TRBV18,TRBJ1-2,.,TRBD1,CASSGDRVGYTF,TGTGCCAGCTCCGGGGACAGGGTCGGCTACACCTTC
TRBV3-1/TRBV3-2,TRBJ1-1,once,TRBD1,CASSHWTGVNTEAFF,TGTGCCAGCAGCCACTGGACAGGGGTGAACACTGAAGCTTTCTTT
TRBV19,TRBJ2-5,.,.,CASSTEALSRTQYF,TGTGCCAGTAGTACGGAGGCCTTAAGTCGGACCCAGTACTTC
TRBV7-2,TRBJ2-7,.,.,CASSLGRGQTYEQYF,TGTGCCAGCAGCTTAGGGCGGGGGCAAACCTACGAGCAGTACTTC
TRBV30,TRBJ1-6,once,TRBD1,CAWKAQGDSPLHF,TGTGCCTGGAAGGCCCAGGGGGATTCACCCCTCCACTTT
TRBV19,TRBJ1-5,.,TRBD1,CASRPPGQPKHF,TGTGCCAGTAGACCGCCGGGACAGCCGAAACATTTT
TRBV28,TRBJ1-1,.,.,CVTGVGNTEAFF,TGTGTGACAGGTGTAGGGAACACTGAAGCTTTCTTT
TRBV6-5,TRBJ2-3,.,TRBD2,CASRLLASGTDTQYF,TGTGCCAGCAGATTACTAGCGAGTGGCACAGATACGCAGTATTTT
TRBV12-5,TRBJ1-1,.,TRBD1,CASGSQTGRRTEAFF,TGTGCTAGTGGTTCCCAGACAGGGAGGCGAACTGAAGCTTTCTTT
TRBV19,TRBJ2-2,.,.,CASSIEQVGELFF,TGTGCCAGTAGTATAGAGCAGGTCGGGGAGCTGTTTTTT